The 18 T cell receptor beta chains listed next were all sequenced from one sample in a study of beta chain features in type 1 diabetes. Findings and caveats of the study: Within each of all four CD4+ subsets, Type 1 diabetes patients had TCRB CDR3s that were moderately but significantly shorter.

Antigens of these TCRs are unknown. The authors reverse transcribed all of the isolated RNA, so sequencing captured expressed TCRB transcripts. Only in-frame clones appear in the TCRdb table, and some are missing; sequencing was by immunoSEQ multiplex PCR. This table holds around 310,000 clones, about 14% found once. The sample comprised naive CD4+ T cells from blood. These receptors were taken from a woman aged 18-29 years with type 1 diabetes.

This clone was detected only a few times. V is TRBV5-8 and J is TRBJ2-1, with TRBD2 matching 12 bases. The J segment lost 15 bases and the V segment lost 4 bases, leaving 5 bases of the junction unmatched. The CDR3 runs 12 residues. Germline V gene data show CDR1 as SGHTS and CDR2 as YDEGEE. The CDR3 DNA is TGTGCCAGCAGCCAAGGACTAGCGGGAACGTTCTTC. Translated: CASSQGLAGTFF.

V is TRBV4-2 and J is TRBJ2-2, with TRBD2 identical over 9 bases. From germline, CDR1 is LGHNA and CDR2 YNFKEQ. CDR3 size: 17 residues. V shed 5 bases, J shed 6 bases, and the junction held 13 bases outside the gene matches. The CDR3 DNA reads TGTGCCAGCAGCGTCTATGCGGCGGCGGGAGGGCCCGGGGAGCTGTTTTTT. Translated: CASSVYAAAGGPGELFF.

V gene TRBV6-5 combines with J gene TRBJ1-2; no clear D gene. The CDR3 is 15 residues long. Per germline, CDR1 MNHEY and CDR2 SVGAGI. V lost 2 bases, J lost 2 bases, and 12 bases lay in between. The CDR3 bases are TGTGCCAGCAGTTACCTTAATAAGGAGAACTATGGCTACACCTTC. Translating it yields CASSYLNKENYGYTF.

The chain carries TRBV28 and TRBJ2-7, with D possibly TRBD2 on 5 matching bases. Germline values: CDR1 MDHEN, CDR2 SYDVKM. The CDR3 spans 14 residues. Trimming removed 3 bases from V and 2 bases from J, with 11 bases in between. CDR3 amino acids: CASSFRLAPYEQYF. For the CDR3, the DNA is TGTGCCAGCAGTTTTCGGCTAGCCCCCTACGAGCAGTACTTC. The full variable domain, rest sourced from reference TRBV28 and TRBJ2-7, is DVKVTQSSRYLVKRTGEKVFLECVQDMDHENMFWYRQDPGLGLRLIYFSYDVKMKEKGDIPEGYSVSREKKERFSLILESASTNQTSMYLCASSFRLAPYEQYFGPGTRLTVT.

This clone has more than one count but fewer than ten. V is TRBV5-1 and J is TRBJ1-2; a possible D gene is TRBD1 (6 bases). V was trimmed by 4 bases and J by 3 bases, leaving 13 bases between them. There are 14 residues in the CDR3. Germline lookup yields CDR1 SGHRS and CDR2 YFSETQ. For the CDR3, the DNA is TGCGCCAGCAGCCCCATGACAGGCGACTATGGCTACACCTTC. Its translation: CASSPMTGDYGYTF.

The CDR3 protein is CASSPAGELTGELFF. The CDR3 nucleotides are TGCGCCAGCAGCCCCGCGGGAGAATTAACCGGGGAGCTGTTTTTT. The V call is TRBV5-1, the J call TRBJ2-2; 7 positions agree with TRBD2. The CDR3 runs 15 residues. J was trimmed by 5 bases and V by 4 bases; bases with no gene match: 8. In germline, CDR1 is SGHRS, CDR2 YFSETQ.

This clone was recorded a few times. The chain employs TRBV18 and TRBJ2-7; 9 nucleotides align to TRBD1. The CDR3 consists of 14 residues. The ends lost 3 bases at V and 6 bases at J; junction bases unmatched: 6. Germline values: CDR1 KGHSH, CDR2 LQKENI. In DNA, the CDR3 is TGTGCCAGCTCACCGGAGGGACAGGGCACCGAGCAGTACGTC. Protein product: CASSPEGQGTEQYV.

J is TRBJ2-1 and V is TRBV19, with 8 bases identical to TRBD1. The germline V gene has CDR1 LNHDA and CDR2 SQIVND (reference sequence). The CDR3 is 13 residues long. J lost 6 bases, V lost 6 bases, and 4 bases had no gene match. The CDR3 spells CASRSGGRNEQFF. The CDR3 DNA follows: TGTGCCAGTAGGTCAGGGGGCCGCAATGAGCAGTTCTTC.

In its sample, this clone was seen a few times. The chain employs TRBV21-1 and TRBJ1-5; TRBD1, the table's D call, lacks a check against the DNA. TRBV21-1 is a pseudogene. This CDR3 region has 15 residues. CDR3 region: CARPINRQENQPQHF. Written as DNA, the CDR3 is TGTGCCAGACCGATCAACCGACAGGAAAATCAGCCCCAGCATTTT.

Only a few counts were recorded for this clone. V and J are TRBV6-5 and TRBJ2-1, with TRBD2 identical over 8 bases. Germline V gene sequence: CDR1 MNHEY, CDR2 SVGAGI. V shed 2 bases, J shed 3 bases, and the junction held 6 bases outside the gene matches. The CDR3 consists of 16 residues. CDR3 nucleotides: TGTGCCAGCAGTTACCAAAGCGGGAGCATCTACAATGAGCAGTTCTTC. The encoded protein is CASSYQSGSIYNEQFF.

In this sample, this clone turned up a few times. CDR3 in amino acids: CASSGGTSGSGETQYF. CDR3 DNA sequence: TGCGCCAGCAGCGGCGGGACTAGCGGGAGTGGGGAGACCCAGTACTTC. The V gene is TRBV5-1, the J gene TRBJ2-5; 14 nucleotides align to TRBD2. Germline V lookup: CDR1 SGHRS, CDR2 YFSETQ. This CDR3 contains 16 residues. J was trimmed by 5 bases and V by 4 bases; bases with no gene match: 7. Full variable domain (missing parts from reference TRBV5-1 and TRBJ2-5): KAGVTQTPRYLIKTRGQQVTLSCSPISGHRSVSWYQQTPGQGLQFLFEYFSETQRNKGNFPGRFSGRQFSNSRSEMNVSTLELGDSALYLCASSGGTSGSGETQYFGPGTRLLVL.

V and J are TRBV19 and TRBJ2-2; 9 bases align to TRBD2. The V gene's germline CDR1 is LNHDA and CDR2 SQIVND (reference sequence). J was trimmed by 2 bases and V by 3 bases; bases with no gene match: 13. The CDR3 covers 19 residues. CDR3 protein: CASSIRGRGGRGNTGELFF. CDR3 sequence (DNA): TGTGCCAGTAGTATTAGGGGCCGTGGCGGGAGGGGAAACACCGGGGAGCTGTTTTTT.

This clone has more than one count but fewer than ten. V is TRBV5-6 and J is TRBJ2-4; D is tentatively TRBD1 or TRBD2 (6 bases each). Trimming shortened V by 4 bases and J by 5 bases, and 10 bases separated the two germline ends. Germline loops: CDR1 SGHDT, CDR2 YYEEEE. This CDR3 comprises 13 residues. The CDR3 DNA is TGTGCCAGCAGCCTGGGGGGCGAAAACATTCAGTACTTC. This encodes CASSLGGENIQYF.

This clone has only a few counts. The V gene is TRBV30, the J gene TRBJ2-7; a possible D gene is TRBD1 (5 bases). V lost 1 base and J 3 bases, leaving 7 bases between the germline ends. The CDR3 sequence is 12 residues long. The germline gives CDR1 GTSNPN, CDR2 SVGIG (reference sequence). The CDR3 loop is CAWSADSYEQYV. The CDR3 DNA sequence: TGTGCCTGGAGTGCCGACAGCTACGAGCAGTACGTC.

The chain recombines TRBV9 with TRBJ2-3; D gene unclear. Trimming stripped 0 bases from V and 2 bases from J, with 4 bases between. The CDR3 spans 13 residues. Germline CDR1 reads SGDLS; CDR2 reads YYNGEE. The DNA for the CDR3 is TGTGCCAGCAGCGTAGCCAACACAGATACGCAGTATTTT. Its translation is CASSVANTDTQYF.

The CDR3 coding sequence is TGTGCCAGCAGCCCACGAGGGCCTAGCACAGATACGCAGTATTTT. Its translation: CASSPRGPSTDTQYF. The chain joins TRBV14 to TRBJ2-3, with D possibly TRBD2 on 5 matching bases. Germline-derived CDR1 and CDR2 are SGHDN and FVKESK. The CDR3 consists of 15 residues. V lost 4 bases, J lost 0 bases, and 11 bases lay in between.

CDR3 sequence (DNA): TGTGCCAGCAGCCCCCTGCGGCTGTACAATGAGCAGTTCTTC. Translating gives CASSPLRLYNEQFF. The chain uses TRBV11-2 and TRBJ2-1; D unresolved. Germline CDR1 SGHAT, CDR2 FQNNGV. V was trimmed by 5 bases and J by 4 bases, leaving 12 bases between them. The CDR3 totals 14 residues.

This clone has more than one count but fewer than ten. V is TRBV5-4 and J is TRBJ2-3, with 13 bases lining up with TRBD2. V lost 4 bases, J lost 6 bases, and 5 bases stayed unmatched. The CDR3 consists of 15 residues. CDR1 is SGHNT and CDR2 is YYREEE in the germline V gene (reference sequence). The CDR3 DNA reads TGTGCCAGCAGCCCTGAGACTAGCGGGAGGGATACGCAGTATTTT. Its translation is CASSPETSGRDTQYF.